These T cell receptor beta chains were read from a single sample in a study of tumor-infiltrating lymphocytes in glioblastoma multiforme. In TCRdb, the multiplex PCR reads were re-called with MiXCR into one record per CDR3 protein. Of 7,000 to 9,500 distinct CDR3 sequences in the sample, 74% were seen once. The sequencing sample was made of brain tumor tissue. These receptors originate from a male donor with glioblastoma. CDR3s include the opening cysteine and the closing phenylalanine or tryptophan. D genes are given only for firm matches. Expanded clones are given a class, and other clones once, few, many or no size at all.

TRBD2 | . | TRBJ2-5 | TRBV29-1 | CSARVLGGETQYF | TGCAGCGCAAGAGTTTTGGGAGGGGAGACCCAGTACTTC
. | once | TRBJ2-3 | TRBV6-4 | CASSAPRGATGTQYF | TGTGCTAGCAGTGCTCCCCGGGGGGCCACAGGTACGCAGTATTTT
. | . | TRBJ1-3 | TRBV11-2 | CASSSHGPSSGNTIYF | TGTGCCAGCAGCTCGCATGGCCCCTCCTCTGGAAACACCATATATTTT
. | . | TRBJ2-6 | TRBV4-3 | CASSQEPGQSGANVLTF | TGCGCCAGCAGCCAAGAACCCGGACAATCTGGGGCCAACGTCCTGACTTTC
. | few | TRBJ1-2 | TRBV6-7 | CASSLPQGSPGYTF | TGTGCCAGCAGTCTTCCACAGGGATCACCTGGCTACACCTTC
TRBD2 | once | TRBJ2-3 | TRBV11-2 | CASSSGLWADTQYF | TGTGCCAGCAGCTCGGGACTATGGGCAGATACGCAGTATTTT
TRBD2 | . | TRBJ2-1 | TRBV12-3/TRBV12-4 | CASSWTSGDEQFF | TGTGCCAGCAGTTGGACTAGCGGAGATGAGCAGTTCTTC
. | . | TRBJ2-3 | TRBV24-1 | CATSDSRQTTDTQYF | TGTGCCACCAGTGACTCAAGACAAACCACAGATACGCAGTATTTT
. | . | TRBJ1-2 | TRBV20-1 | CSAERPSSYGYTF | TGCAGTGCTGAAAGACCCAGTTCCTATGGCTACACCTTC
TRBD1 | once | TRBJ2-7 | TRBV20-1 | CSDSNLGTVRDEQYF | TGCAGTGATTCCAATTTAGGGACAGTGAGGGACGAGCAGTACTTC
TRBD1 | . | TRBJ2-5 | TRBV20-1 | CSAFQGAQETQYF | TGCAGTGCTTTTCAGGGGGCTCAAGAGACCCAGTACTTC
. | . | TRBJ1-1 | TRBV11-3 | CASGFSSLSEAFF | TGTGCCTCGGGGTTTAGCTCCTTATCTGAAGCTTTCTTT
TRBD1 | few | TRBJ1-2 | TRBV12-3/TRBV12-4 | CASSPGQAGYTF | TGTGCCAGCAGTCCGGGACAGGCTGGCTACACCTTC